The next 30 T cell receptor beta chains were all read from a single sample in a study of T cells in narcolepsy. The data were produced by immunoSEQ multiplex PCR, yet TCRdb's version contains in-frame clones alone and is incomplete. The data hold fewer than 40,000 clones, with around 75% observed a single time. The source material was CD45RA- memory CD4+ T cells from PBMCs. Source of these receptors: a human donor with narcolepsy.

V and J are TRBV5-1 and TRBJ2-2, with D maybe TRBD2 (6 bases). The V gene's germline CDR1 is SGHRS and CDR2 YFSETQ. The CDR3 covers 15 residues. The V end was cut by 5 bases, the J end by 4 bases, with 15 bases between. The CDR3, as DNA: TGCGCCAGCAGACCTTATAGCGGAACCACCGGGGAGCTGTTTTTT. Residues: CASRPYSGTTGELFF.

The V gene is TRBV5-4, the J gene TRBJ2-1, with TRBD2 identical over 15 bases. J gave up 0 bases and V 4 bases, and 2 bases lay outside the gene matches. Germline CDR1 reads SGHNT; CDR2 reads YYREEE (reference sequence). CDR3 length equals 17 residues. The chain's CDR3 is CASSMGLAGGSYNEQFF. CDR3 DNA sequence: TGTGCCAGCAGCATGGGACTAGCGGGGGGCTCCTACAATGAGCAGTTCTTC.

V and J are TRBV11-3 and TRBJ2-7, with D perhaps matching TRBD1 (8 bases). V dropped 5 bases and J dropped 6 bases, with 20 bases sitting between them. This CDR3 has 15 amino acids. CDR1 is SGHNT and CDR2 is YENEEA in the germline V gene. The CDR3 nucleotides read TGTGCCAGCAGCACACGGACAGGGAGGGATGTCGAGCAGTACTTC. Translated: CASSTRTGRDVEQYF.

This sequence joins TRBV5-1 and TRBJ2-1; TRBD2 aligns across 7 bases. Germline V gene lookup returns CDR1 SGHRS and CDR2 YFSETQ. With V trimmed by 5 bases and J by 2 bases, 10 bases remained unmatched. This CDR3 is 16 amino acids long. In DNA, the CDR3 is TGCGCCAGCAGAGTCCCCAGCGGGAAGGCCTACAATGAGCAGTTCTTC. Encoded protein: CASRVPSGKAYNEQFF.

V and J are TRBV10-2 and TRBJ2-1; 8 nucleotides line up with TRBD2. CDR1 is WSHSY, CDR2 SAAADI, per germline. With 7 bases clipped from V and 4 bases from J, the junction kept 9 bases outside the gene matches. The CDR3 loop spans 15 amino acids. CDR3 in DNA: TGCGCCAGCACTCTTCTTAGCGGGACTTACAATGAGCAGTTCTTC. The encoded protein is CASTLLSGTYNEQFF.

The chain employs TRBV5-1 and TRBJ1-6; D is unresolved. Trimming stripped 1 base from V and 7 bases from J, with 9 bases between. CDR1 is SGHRS and CDR2 is YFSETQ in the germline V gene. This CDR3 comprises 14 residues. The DNA of the CDR3 is TGCGCCAGCAGCTTGACCCGCCACAATTCACCCCTCCACTTT. Translated: CASSLTRHNSPLHF. Complete variable domain (other parts from reference TRBV5-1 and TRBJ1-6): KAGVTQTPRYLIKTRGQQVTLSCSPISGHRSVSWYQQTPGQGLQFLFEYFSETQRNKGNFPGRFSGRQFSNSRSEMNVSTLELGDSALYLCASSLTRHNSPLHFGNGTRLTVT.

Notes on this clone: One end of the junction fails to match germline, which may point to a read error. V usage is TRBV27 and J usage is TRBJ2-1; no firm D call. The CDR3 sequence is 11 residues long. Germline V gives CDR1 MNHEY, CDR2 SMNVEV (reference sequence). The DNA for the CDR3 is TGTGCCAGAAGTTTAGAGGATGAGCAGTTCTTC. It encodes CARSLEDEQFF.

This chain joins TRBV9 and TRBJ2-2; D unclear. This CDR3 has 14 amino acids. With 2 bases removed from V and 1 base from J, the gap between germline ends came to 6 bases. Germline V gives CDR1 SGDLS, CDR2 YYNGEE. The CDR3 DNA is TGTGCCAGCAGCGTGGTTCTGAACACCGGGGAGCTGTTTTTT. Translated, it gives CASSVVLNTGELFF.

This clone was picked up one time. The genes are TRBV28 and TRBJ1-1; TRBD1 might be the D (6 bases). This CDR3 has 14 residues. From germline, CDR1 is MDHEN and CDR2 SYDVKM. V lost 10 bases and J 1 base, leaving 16 bases between the germline ends. CDR3 region: CATTRQTGNTEAFF. CDR3 nucleotides: TGTGCCACTACGAGACAGACAGGGAACACTGAAGCTTTCTTT. Combining the CDR3 with reference TRBV28 and TRBJ1-1 gives the whole variable domain DVKVTQSSRYLVKRTGEKVFLECVQDMDHENMFWYRQDPGLGLRLIYFSYDVKMKEKGDIPEGYSVSREKKERFSLILESASTNQTSMYLCATTRQTGNTEAFFGQGTRLTVV.

The chain has TRBV5-1 and TRBJ2-2; D remains ambiguous. The germline V gene encodes CDR1 SGHRS and CDR2 YFSETQ. This CDR3 has 16 amino acids. V shed 0 bases and J shed 2 bases, with 11 bases lying between them. DNA for the CDR3: TGCGCCAGCAGCTTGGGTTCAGGCCTTAACACCGGGGAGCTGTTTTTT. Translation: CASSLGSGLNTGELFF.

The genes are TRBV23-1 and TRBJ2-7; D uncertain. TRBV23-1 is sorted into the ORF group, with uncertain function. V lost 6 bases, J lost 5 bases, and 5 bases lay in between. This CDR3 spans 10 amino acids. The CDR3 loop is CASRHHEQYF. CDR3 in DNA: TGCGCCAGCAGGCACCACGAGCAGTACTTC.

The chain carries TRBV6-1 and TRBJ1-3; tentatively, D is TRBD1 (5 bases). The germline V gene encodes CDR1 MNHNS and CDR2 SASEGT. The CDR3 has 15 amino acids. With 6 bases removed from V and 1 base from J, the gap between germline ends came to 13 bases. CDR3 nucleotide sequence: TGTGCCAGCAGGGGGGGTGGCCTTTCTGGAAACACCATATATTTT. Its protein is CASRGGGLSGNTIYF.

This clone was observed a single time. CDR3 in DNA: TGCAGCGTTGACGCGGGAACTCGTAGCACAGATACGCAGTATTTT. It yields the protein CSVDAGTRSTDTQYF. The J gene is TRBJ2-3, the V gene TRBV29-1; tentative D call: TRBD2 (6 bases). V shed 3 bases and J shed 0 bases, with 13 bases lying between them. The CDR3 is made up of 15 amino acids. Germline CDR1 reads SQVTM; CDR2 reads ANQGSEA.

The chain is built from TRBV7-2 and TRBJ2-7; tentatively, D is TRBD1 or TRBD2 (6 bases each). The CDR3 is 15 residues long. Trimming pared 4 bases from V and 0 bases from J, leaving 13 bases between. The germline gives CDR1 SGHTA, CDR2 FQGNSA. The CDR3 sequence: CASSWVGGASYEQYF. The CDR3 DNA sequence: TGTGCCAGCAGCTGGGTGGGGGGCGCCTCCTACGAGCAGTACTTC.

The rearrangement joins TRBV7-2 to TRBJ2-5, with D unclear. CDR1 SGHTA and CDR2 FQGNSA come from the germline V gene. V was trimmed by 1 base and J by 5 bases, leaving 8 bases between them. This CDR3 contains 13 residues. The CDR3 nucleotides are TGTGCCAGCAGCTTAGTGCAGGCGGAGACCCAGTACTTC. Its translation: CASSLVQAETQYF.

The gene calls are TRBV28 and TRBJ2-7, with D possibly matching TRBD1 (6 bases). This CDR3 spans 14 amino acids. Trimming removed 3 bases at V and 7 bases at J, with 16 bases between. Germline V CDR1 and CDR2: MDHEN, SYDVKM. CDR3 in amino acids: CASSLTGANREQYF. The CDR3 nucleotides are TGTGCCAGCAGTTTGACAGGAGCCAATAGGGAGCAGTACTTC.

This rearrangement joins TRBV7-3 to TRBJ1-1; maybe TRBD1 (6 bases). Between the trimmed V and J ends, which lost 3 bases and 0 bases, there was a span of 11 bases. This CDR3 is built from 15 residues. CDR1 and CDR2 (germline): SGHTA, FQGTGA. The CDR3: CASSLTGLMNTEAFF. In nucleotides, the CDR3 is TGTGCCAGCAGCTTGACAGGCCTAATGAACACTGAAGCTTTCTTT.

The rearrangement uses TRBV10-3 and TRBJ2-1; 13 nucleotides line up with TRBD2. Unmatched junction bases numbered 12, after V lost 10 bases and J lost 0 bases. The germline CDR1 and CDR2 sequences are ENHRY and SYGVKD. The CDR3 is made up of 18 amino acids. CDR3 amino acids: CARPGLAGPPSSYNEQFF. The CDR3 nucleotides are TGTGCCAGGCCGGGACTAGCGGGACCCCCTAGCTCCTACAATGAGCAGTTCTTC.

The gene calls are TRBV25-1 and TRBJ2-7, with D possibly matching TRBD1 (5 bases). The CDR3 extends over 17 amino acids. Trimming removed 2 bases at V and 4 bases at J, with 21 bases between. Germline V CDR1 and CDR2: MGHDK, SYGVNS. CDR3 loop: CASSEGLGAQKGYEQYF. As DNA, the CDR3 is TGTGCCAGCAGTGAAGGCCTTGGGGCCCAAAAGGGGTACGAGCAGTACTTC.

This clone was recorded once. V usage is TRBV11-3 and J usage is TRBJ2-2; 13 positions match TRBD2. The germline gives CDR1 SGHNT, CDR2 YENEEA. V shed 5 bases, J shed 5 bases, and the junction held 5 bases outside the gene matches. The CDR3 loop spans 16 amino acids. The CDR3 coding sequence is TGTGCCAGCAGCCTCGGACTAGCGGGAGATACCGGGGAGCTGTTTTTT. Its protein product is CASSLGLAGDTGELFF.

V gene TRBV11-2 combines with J gene TRBJ2-5; D is ambiguous. This CDR3 contains 11 residues. V dropped 6 bases and J dropped 5 bases, with 7 bases sitting between them. Germline lookup yields CDR1 SGHAT and CDR2 FQNNGV. This CDR3 reads CASSSWETQYF. CDR3 coding DNA: TGTGCCAGCAGTTCTTGGGAGACCCAGTACTTC. The variable domain in full, with the rest retrieved from reference TRBV11-2 and TRBJ2-5, is EAGVAQSPRYKIIEKRQSVAFWCNPISGHATLYWYQQILGQGPKLLIQFQNNGVVDDSQLPKDRFSAERLKGVDSTLKIQPAKLEDSAVYLCASSSWETQYFGPGTRLLVL.

This chain uses TRBV4-1 with TRBJ2-1, with unresolved D. The V gene lost 0 bases and the J gene lost 7 bases, with 13 bases spanning the gap. The V gene's germline CDR1 is MGHRA and CDR2 YSYEKL. CDR3 length equals 15 residues. CDR3 loop: CASSQDWAYGNEQFF. DNA of the CDR3: TGCGCCAGCAGCCAAGATTGGGCTTATGGGAATGAGCAGTTCTTC.

The chain employs TRBV27 and TRBJ1-2; D gene uncertain. This CDR3 spans 13 amino acids. Germline V gene lookup returns CDR1 MNHEY and CDR2 SMNVEV (reference sequence). Trimming removed 1 base at V and 8 bases at J, with 11 bases between. DNA of the CDR3: TGTGCCAGCAGTTTATTGGGGAGAGAGGGCTACACCTTC. This sequence encodes CASSLLGREGYTF.

The V call is TRBV18, the J call TRBJ1-2; D uncertain. Trimming stripped 4 bases from V and 3 bases from J, with 15 bases between. CDR3 size: 15 residues. Germline assignment: CDR1 KGHSH and CDR2 LQKENI. The DNA for the CDR3 is TGTGCCAGCTCACGCGAGGACGGAAGATACTATGGCTACACCTTC. It yields the protein CASSREDGRYYGYTF.

This rearrangement joins TRBV29-1 to TRBJ1-2, with TRBD1 identical over 9 bases. CDR1 SQVTM and CDR2 ANQGSEA come from the germline V gene. The CDR3 extends over 14 amino acids. V trimming: 5 bases; J trimming: 8 bases; junction bases outside the gene matches: 12. As DNA, the CDR3 is TGCAGCGTTTGGGGACAGGGAAAATCTGGGGGCTACACCTTC. Translated, it gives CSVWGQGKSGGYTF.

Only a few counts were recorded for this clone. The CDR3 DNA is TGTGCCAGCAGCTACAGGAGCAATCAGCCCCAGCATTTT. Encoded protein: CASSYRSNQPQHF. V is TRBV7-2 and J is TRBJ1-5, with a weak D call TRBD1 (5 bases). The CDR3 extends over 13 amino acids. Germline V lookup: CDR1 SGHTA, CDR2 FQGNSA. V was shortened by 4 bases and J by 1 base, with 5 bases between the two germline ends.

The V and J genes are TRBV19 and TRBJ2-5, with 11 bases lining up with TRBD2. V shed 6 bases and J 5 bases; nucleotides not matched to a gene: 5. The CDR3 covers 14 residues. Per germline, CDR1 LNHDA and CDR2 SQIVND (reference sequence). The CDR3 bases are TGTGCCAGTAGGTCGGCTAGCGGGAGGGAGACCCAGTACTTC. Translation: CASRSASGRETQYF. The full variable domain, with the rest looked up from reference TRBV19 and TRBJ2-5, is DGGITQSPKYLFRKEGQNVTLSCEQNLNHDAMYWYRQDPGQGLRLIYYSQIVNDFQKGDIAEGYSVSREKKESFPLTVTSAQKNPTAFYLCASRSASGRETQYFGPGTRLLVL.

J is TRBJ2-1 and V is TRBV11-3, with TRBD1 matching 7 bases. CDR3 length equals 13 residues. J lost 4 bases, V lost 5 bases, and 2 bases had no gene match. Germline V gene data show CDR1 as SGHNT and CDR2 as YENEEA. CDR3 region: CASSQGVYNEQFF. CDR3 in DNA: TGTGCCAGCAGCCAGGGGGTGTACAATGAGCAGTTCTTC.

This sequence joins TRBV28 and TRBJ1-5, with 12 bases matching TRBD1. With 5 bases clipped from V and 6 bases from J, the junction kept 11 bases outside the gene matches. CDR1 and CDR2 from the germline V gene are MDHEN and SYDVKM. This CDR3 comprises 17 residues. CDR3 DNA sequence: TGTGCCAGCAGTCTTCCGGGACAGGGGGCGCTTAGTCAGCCCCAGCATTTT. Amino acids: CASSLPGQGALSQPQHF.

V usage is TRBV11-3 and J usage is TRBJ2-2; 9 bases map to TRBD2. The CDR3 covers 16 residues. Germline CDR1 SGHNT, CDR2 YENEEA. V lost 5 bases, J lost 4 bases, and 8 bases stayed unmatched. CDR3 DNA sequence: TGTGCCAGCAGCGTGCTAGCGGGAATTGGCACCGGGGAGCTGTTTTTT. Translating gives CASSVLAGIGTGELFF.